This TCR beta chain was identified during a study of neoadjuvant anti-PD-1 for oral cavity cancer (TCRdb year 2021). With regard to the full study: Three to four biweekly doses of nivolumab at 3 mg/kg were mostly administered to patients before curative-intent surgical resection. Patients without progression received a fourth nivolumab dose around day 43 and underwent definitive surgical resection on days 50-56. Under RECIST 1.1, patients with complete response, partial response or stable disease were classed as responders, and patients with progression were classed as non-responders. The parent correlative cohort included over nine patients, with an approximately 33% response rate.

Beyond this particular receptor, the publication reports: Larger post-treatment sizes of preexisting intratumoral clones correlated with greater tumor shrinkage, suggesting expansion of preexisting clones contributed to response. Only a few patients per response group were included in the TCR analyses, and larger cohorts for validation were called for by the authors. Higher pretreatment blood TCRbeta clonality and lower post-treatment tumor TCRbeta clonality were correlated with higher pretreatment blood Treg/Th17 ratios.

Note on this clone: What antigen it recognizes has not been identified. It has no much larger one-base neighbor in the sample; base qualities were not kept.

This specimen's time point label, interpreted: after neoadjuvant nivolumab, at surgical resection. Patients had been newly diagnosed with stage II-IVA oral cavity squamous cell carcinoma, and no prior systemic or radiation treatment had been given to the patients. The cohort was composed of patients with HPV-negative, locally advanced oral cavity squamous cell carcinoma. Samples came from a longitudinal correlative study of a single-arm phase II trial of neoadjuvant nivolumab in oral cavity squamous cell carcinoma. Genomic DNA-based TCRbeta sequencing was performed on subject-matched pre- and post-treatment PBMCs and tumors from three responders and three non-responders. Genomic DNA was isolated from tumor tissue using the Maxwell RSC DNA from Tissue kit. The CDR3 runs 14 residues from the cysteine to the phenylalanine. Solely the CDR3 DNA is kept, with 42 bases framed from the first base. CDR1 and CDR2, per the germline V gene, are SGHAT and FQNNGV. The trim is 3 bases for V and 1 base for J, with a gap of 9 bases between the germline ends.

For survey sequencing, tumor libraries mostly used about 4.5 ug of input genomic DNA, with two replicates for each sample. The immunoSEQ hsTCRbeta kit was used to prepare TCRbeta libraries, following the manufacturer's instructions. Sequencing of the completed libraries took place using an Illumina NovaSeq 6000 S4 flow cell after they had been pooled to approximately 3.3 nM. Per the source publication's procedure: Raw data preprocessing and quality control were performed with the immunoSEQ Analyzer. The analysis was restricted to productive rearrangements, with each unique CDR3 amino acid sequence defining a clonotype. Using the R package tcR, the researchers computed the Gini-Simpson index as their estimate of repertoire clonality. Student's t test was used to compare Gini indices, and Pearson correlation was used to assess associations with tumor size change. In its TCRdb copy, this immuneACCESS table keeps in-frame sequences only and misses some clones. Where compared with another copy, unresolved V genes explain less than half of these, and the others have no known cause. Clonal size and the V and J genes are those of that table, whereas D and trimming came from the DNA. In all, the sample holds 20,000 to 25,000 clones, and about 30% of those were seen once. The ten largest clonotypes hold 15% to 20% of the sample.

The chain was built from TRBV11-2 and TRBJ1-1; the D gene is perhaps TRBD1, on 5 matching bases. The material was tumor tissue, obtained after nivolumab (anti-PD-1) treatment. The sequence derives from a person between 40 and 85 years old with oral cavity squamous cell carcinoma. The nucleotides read TGTGCCAGCAGCTTGGGGGTTTGGAACACTGAAGCTTTCTTT. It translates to CASSLGVWNTEAFF.